The source of this T cell receptor beta chain is a study of T cells expressing NK-cell markers. The CDR3 is 16 residues long. Germline loops: CDR1 LNHDA, CDR2 SQIVND (reference sequence). TCRdb re-called the 5' RACE reads, yielding one record per CDR3 amino acid sequence without DNA. The ten most abundant clones cover over 1.1% of a sample with about 460,000 distinct CDR3 sequences. This receptor was obtained from a woman between 45 and 60 years old in good health. The sample taken for sequencing was blood T cells: a sorted CD56 or NKG2C T cell subset, CD4+ or CD8+ T cells, or bulk PBMC T cells (not recorded which). V and J are TRBV19 and TRBJ2-4; the D gene TCRdb calls, TRBD1, cannot be checked with no DNA. CDR3 region: CASSISVGTGDDIQYF.